A single sample is the source of the 24 T cell receptor beta chains below, sequenced in a study of blood T cells in healthy people across ages. Primers used in a second PCR of roughly 7 to 12 cycles were a sample-barcoded 5' primer and a J-beta primer mix. TCRdb itself ran the 5' RACE reads through MiXCR, one entry per CDR3 protein. The data contain 600,000 to 800,000 distinct CDR3 sequences, over 20% of them seen just once; the ten biggest clones take up 3.5% to 4%. The material sequenced was blood. These receptors all stem from a man aged 65 to 79 in good health.

The CDR3 coding sequence is TGCAGCGTTCCCCTTGAGTGGCCCCGCTCCTACAATGAGCAGTTCTTC. This translates into CSVPLEWPRSYNEQFF. This chain joins TRBV29-1 and TRBJ2-1; D is unresolved. From germline, CDR1 is SQVTM and CDR2 ANQGSEA. V gave up 5 bases and J gave up 0 bases, with 17 bases separating them. The CDR3 loop spans 16 amino acids.

The V gene is TRBV5-1, the J gene TRBJ2-3; 10 bases are a match to TRBD2. Germline CDR1 reads SGHRS; CDR2 reads YFSETQ. The length of the CDR3 is 18 residues. Trimming at V came to 0 bases and at J to 4 bases, leaving 11 bases not matched to a gene. CDR3 sequence (DNA): TGCGCCAGCAGCTTGGGCGGGCTAGCGGGAGATTCTGCAGATACGCAGTATTTT. Amino acid sequence: CASSLGGLAGDSADTQYF.

This clonotype occurred a few times. The DNA of the CDR3 is TGCGCCAGCAGCCCAGGGACAGGGCAAAGGGGCTACACCTTC. Translating gives CASSPGTGQRGYTF. This chain connects TRBV5-1 to TRBJ1-2; 9 positions match TRBD1. Germline CDR1 is SGHRS and CDR2 is YFSETQ. This CDR3 contains 14 residues. J gave up 8 bases and V 4 bases, and 9 bases lay outside the gene matches.

This clonotype was counted between two and nine times. CDR3 amino acids: CASSSTASTYEQYF. The CDR3 DNA follows: TGTGCCAGCAGCTCGACCGCATCCACCTACGAGCAGTACTTC. The chain uses TRBV7-9 and TRBJ2-7, with no clear D. The CDR3 length is 14 residues. The V gene lost 4 bases and the J gene lost 2 bases, with 12 bases spanning the gap. The germline V gene has CDR1 SEHNR and CDR2 FQNEAQ (reference sequence).

This clonotype has only a few counts. At one of its ends the junction is not consistent with the germline gene, which may arise from a read error. The chain recombines TRBV20-1 with TRBJ2-3; possibly TRBD2 for D (6 bases). This CDR3 is 13 amino acids long. Germline CDR1 reads DFQATT; CDR2 reads SNEGSKA (reference sequence). The CDR3 loop reads CSMEGSGTDTRYF. CDR3 bases: TGCTCTATGGAGGGAAGTGGCACAGATACGCGGTATTTT.

Ten or more counts support this clonotype. The chain carries TRBV11-2 and TRBJ2-2; no definite D call. Germline CDR1 reads SGHAT; CDR2 reads FQNNGV. V dropped 1 base and J dropped 3 bases, with 9 bases sitting between them. The CDR3 extends over 15 amino acids. DNA for the CDR3: TGTGCCAGCAGCTTAGGGGTGGCGGACACCGGGGAGCTGTTTTTT. Translation: CASSLGVADTGELFF.

This chain links TRBV29-1 with TRBJ1-5; TRBD1 matches at 12 bases. Trimming cost V 4 bases and J 7 bases; bases outside gene matches: 11. This CDR3 region has 16 residues. The germline V gene has CDR1 SQVTM and CDR2 ANQGSEA. CDR3 coding DNA: TGCAGCGTTGTTCTTGGAGGGACAGGGGGCGGACAGCCCCAGCATTTT. Translation: CSVVLGGTGGGQPQHF.

The gene calls are TRBV6-6 and TRBJ2-5; possibly TRBD1 or TRBD2 for D (5 bases each). The V end was cut by 2 bases, the J end by 3 bases, with 16 bases between. The germline V gene has CDR1 MNHNY and CDR2 SVGAGI (reference sequence). The CDR3 spans 16 residues. As DNA, the CDR3 is TGTGCCAGCAGTTACCGCCCGGGGCAGAGAAAAGAGACCCAGTACTTC. It codes for CASSYRPGQRKETQYF.

This clonotype was observed a few times. The rearrangement links TRBV7-9 to TRBJ1-2; D ambiguous. V lost 1 base and J lost 0, with 9 bases in between. This CDR3 spans 15 amino acids. Looked up from germline, CDR1 is SEHNR and CDR2 is FQNEAQ (reference sequence). This CDR3 reads CASSLDNPTNYGYTF. DNA of the CDR3: TGTGCCAGCAGCTTAGACAACCCGACTAACTATGGCTACACCTTC.

Notes on this clonotype: A read error may account for a junction end that differs from germline. CDR3 loop: CASSEWGGQNIQCF. In nucleotides, the CDR3 is TGTGCCAGCAGTGAATGGGGGGGCCAAAACATTCAGTGCTTC. The rearrangement uses TRBV25-1 and TRBJ2-4; D perhaps matches TRBD2 (7 bases). This CDR3 contains 14 residues. Germline V lookup: CDR1 MGHDK, CDR2 SYGVNS.

This clonotype came up a few times. This sequence joins TRBV11-2 and TRBJ2-5, with unresolved D. The DNA end is more similar to TRBJ2-7, so the J call may be wrong. CDR3 length equals 13 residues. The germline gives CDR1 SGHAT, CDR2 FQNNGV. This chain's CDR3 is CASSLVEVSEQYF. In DNA, the CDR3 is TGTGCCAGCAGCTTAGTCGAGGTGTCCGAGCAGTACTTC.

The gene calls are TRBV5-1 and TRBJ2-3; TRBD1 is a possible D gene (5 bases). The length of the CDR3 is 12 residues. Per the germline V gene, CDR1 is SGHRS and CDR2 is YFSETQ. The V gene lost 5 bases and the J gene lost 8 bases, with 12 bases spanning the gap. The CDR3 nucleotides read TGCGCCAGCAGTTATCAGGGCGGTACGCAGTATTTT. Protein product: CASSYQGGTQYF.

The gene calls are TRBV12-3 or TRBV12-4 and TRBJ2-4; D ambiguous. CDR3 length: 13 residues. V gave up 5 bases and J gave up 2 bases, with 7 bases separating them. CDR3 sequence (DNA): TGTGCCAGCAGTCCCTCAACCAAAAACATTCAGTACTTC. Encoded protein: CASSPSTKNIQYF.

V and J are TRBV25-1 and TRBJ2-5, with unresolved D. Germline CDR1 is MGHDK and CDR2 is SYGVNS. This CDR3 spans 14 amino acids. V was shortened by 1 base and J by 5 bases, with 11 bases between the two germline ends. The CDR3 sequence: CASSESVPEETQYF. CDR3 nucleotides: TGTGCCAGCAGTGAATCTGTGCCAGAGGAGACCCAGTACTTC.

This clonotype has just a few counts. This chain connects TRBV6-1 to TRBJ1-2, with D possibly TRBD1 on 5 matching bases. The V gene lost 2 bases and the J gene lost 8 bases, with 6 bases spanning the gap. The germline V gene has CDR1 MNHNS and CDR2 SASEGT. CDR3 size: 11 residues. The CDR3 reads CASSERDGYTF. In DNA, the CDR3 is TGTGCCAGCAGTGAAAGGGACGGCTACACCTTC.

This clonotype showed up just once. This chain links TRBV19 with TRBJ2-5, with 12 bases aligning to TRBD2. After removal of 7 bases from V and 3 bases from J, the junction contained 6 bases not matched to a gene. There are 15 residues in the CDR3. Germline assignment: CDR1 LNHDA and CDR2 SQIVND (reference sequence). The chain's CDR3 is CASTSTSGGKETQYF. Here the CDR3 DNA reads TGTGCCAGTACCTCGACTAGCGGGGGAAAAGAGACCCAGTACTTC.

The gene calls are TRBV3-1 and TRBJ2-7, with D possibly matching TRBD2 (5 bases). Germline V lookup: CDR1 LGHDT, CDR2 YNNKEL (reference sequence). The CDR3 spans 11 residues. V was shortened by 9 bases and J by 5 bases, with 11 bases between the two germline ends. The CDR3 DNA follows: TGTGCCAGTACGTTCGGGGACGAGCAGTACTTC. This translates into CASTFGDEQYF.

This clonotype was observed a few times. The chain joins TRBV12-5 to TRBJ2-2, with 10 bases matching TRBD1. With 6 bases clipped from V and 5 bases from J, the junction kept 6 bases outside the gene matches. The CDR3 has 15 amino acids. CDR1 LGHNT and CDR2 FRNRAP come from the germline V gene. The CDR3 is CASGQDRGYTGELFF. In nucleotides, the CDR3 is TGTGCTAGTGGCCAGGACAGGGGGTATACCGGGGAGCTGTTTTTT.

This clonotype was observed a single time. This chain links TRBV7-9 with TRBJ2-1; D is undetermined. Germline CDR1 is SEHNR and CDR2 is FQNEAQ (reference sequence). The CDR3 totals 14 residues. Between the trimmed V and J ends, which lost 1 base and 5 bases, there was a span of 9 bases. The CDR3 DNA follows: TGTGCCAGCAGCTTAGTCAACCGGGACAATGAGCAGTTCTTC. Residues: CASSLVNRDNEQFF.

V gene TRBV5-1 combines with J gene TRBJ1-5; the D is unclear. The germline V and J ends were trimmed by 0 bases and 2 bases, with 15 bases remaining between them. Germline CDR1 reads SGHRS; CDR2 reads YFSETQ. The CDR3 covers 17 residues. CDR3 DNA: TGCGCCAGCAGCTTGGGGTTGGGTCCAGGCGGCAATCAGCCCCAGCATTTT. Encoded protein: CASSLGLGPGGNQPQHF.

The sample holds a few counts of this clonotype. This chain joins TRBV7-9 and TRBJ2-7; 7 bases are shared with TRBD1. The germline V gene encodes CDR1 SEHNR and CDR2 FQNEAQ (reference sequence). The CDR3 totals 15 residues. Trimming took 4 bases from V and 5 from J; bases not matched to a gene: 11. The DNA for the CDR3 is TGTGCCAGCAGCTCCATGACAGGGAACGCTAACGAGCAGTACTTC. It encodes CASSSMTGNANEQYF.

The V gene is TRBV5-5, the J gene TRBJ2-1, with 12 bases lining up with TRBD1. The germline CDR1 and CDR2 sequences are SGHKS and YYEKEE (reference sequence). This CDR3 is built from 14 residues. With V trimmed by 3 bases and J by 9 bases, 4 bases remained unmatched. The CDR3 sequence is CASSWDRGPGEQFF. DNA of the CDR3: TGTGCCAGCAGCTGGGACAGGGGGCCGGGTGAGCAGTTCTTC.

This clonotype appeared many times. The chain is built from TRBV12-3 or TRBV12-4 and TRBJ2-5, with D possibly being TRBD1 (6 bases). The V gene lost 5 bases and the J gene lost 2 bases, with 9 bases spanning the gap. There are 13 residues in the CDR3. CDR3 in amino acids: CASSNTGQETQYF. The DNA for the CDR3 is TGTGCCAGCAGTAATACAGGGCAAGAGACCCAGTACTTC.

The rearrangement joins TRBV2 to TRBJ2-7, with a possible D match to TRBD2 (6 bases). Germline V gene data show CDR1 as SNHLY and CDR2 as FYNNEI. V lost 5 bases, J lost 5 bases, and 16 bases lay in between. The CDR3 length is 14 residues. CDR3 loop: CASSRDGLNHEQYF. The CDR3 region has the DNA TGTGCCAGCAGTCGGGACGGACTAAACCACGAGCAGTACTTC.